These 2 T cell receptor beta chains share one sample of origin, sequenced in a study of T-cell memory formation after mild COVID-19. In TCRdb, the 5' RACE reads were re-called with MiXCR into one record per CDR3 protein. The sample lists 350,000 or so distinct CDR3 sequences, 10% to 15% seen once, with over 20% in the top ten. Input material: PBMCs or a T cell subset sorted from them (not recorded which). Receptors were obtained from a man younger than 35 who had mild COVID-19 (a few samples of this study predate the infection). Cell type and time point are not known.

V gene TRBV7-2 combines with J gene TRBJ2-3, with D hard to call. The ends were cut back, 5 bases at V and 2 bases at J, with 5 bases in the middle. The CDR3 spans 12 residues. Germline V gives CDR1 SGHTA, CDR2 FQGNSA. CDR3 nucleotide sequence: TGTGCCAGCAGCGCATTCACAGATACGCAGTATTTT. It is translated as CASSAFTDTQYF. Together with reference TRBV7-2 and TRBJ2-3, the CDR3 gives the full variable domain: GAGVSQSPSNKVTEKGKDVELRCDPISGHTALYWYRQSLGQGLEFLIYFQGNSAPDKSGLPSDRFSAERTGGSVSTLTIQRTQQEDSAVYLCASSAFTDTQYFGPGTRLTVL.

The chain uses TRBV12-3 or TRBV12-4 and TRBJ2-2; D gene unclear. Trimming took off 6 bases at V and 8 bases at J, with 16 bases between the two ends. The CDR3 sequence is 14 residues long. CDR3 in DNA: TGTGCCAGCAGAAATTACGTAGTCTATGGGGAGCTGTTTTTT. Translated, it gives CASRNYVVYGELFF.